Shown below are 20 T cell receptor beta chains from a single sample sequenced in a study of Ad26.COV2.S vaccination and SARS-CoV-2 variants. Treatment denoted: over 15 received Ad26.COV2.S at low or high dose, single or two shots; a few received placebo; per-sample allocation not given. The samples date from day 63 after the first vaccine or placebo injection. Some clones are missing from TCRdb's copy, which holds only in-frame ones; the method was immunoSEQ multiplex PCR. Of some 300,000 clones listed, approximately 86% were seen once; the top ten hold 2.1%. Sequencing was performed on peripheral blood, taken in a trial of Ad26.COV2.S vaccine versus placebo. These receptors originate from a person between 18 and 65 years old who received the Ad26.COV2.S COVID-19 vaccine or a placebo.

This clone is a singleton in its sample. Other nucleotide sequences in the sample specify the same CDR3. The genes are TRBV28 and TRBJ2-5; a possible D gene is TRBD1 (6 bases). This CDR3 comprises 14 residues. Germline CDR1 reads MDHEN; CDR2 reads SYDVKM. V gave up 3 bases and J gave up 1 base, with 9 bases separating them. The CDR3 coding sequence is TGTGCCAGCAGTTTCAGGGGCCTCCAAGAGACCCAGTACTTC. As protein: CASSFRGLQETQYF.

The rearrangement uses TRBV7-8 and TRBJ2-1; 7 bases agree with TRBD1. The CDR3 length is 15 residues. CDR1 SGHVS and CDR2 FQNEAQ come from the germline V gene. V dropped 5 bases and J dropped 10; count of bases not matched to a gene: 14. In DNA form, the CDR3 reads TGTGCCAGCAGCGGCCGTTCGACAGGGCATGTGGAGCAGTTCTTC. Protein sequence: CASSGRSTGHVEQFF.

V is TRBV4-2 and J is TRBJ2-2, with D perhaps assigned TRBD1 or TRBD2 (5 bases each). The V end lost 0 bases, the J end lost 6 bases, and 11 bases lay between the germline ends. This CDR3 comprises 15 residues. Per the germline V gene, CDR1 is LGHNA and CDR2 is YNFKEQ. The CDR3 bases are TGTGCCAGCAGCCAAGAACTGCAGGGACCCGGGGAGCTGTTTTTT. This encodes CASSQELQGPGELFF.

The rearrangement uses TRBV6-5 and TRBJ1-1; 7 nucleotides align to TRBD1. Germline CDR1 and CDR2: MNHEY and SVGAGI. The ends lost 4 bases at V and 1 base at J; junction bases unmatched: 3. CDR3 size: 14 residues. CDR3 region: CASSWGQQNTEAFF. CDR3 in DNA: TGTGCCAGCAGTTGGGGACAGCAGAACACTGAAGCTTTCTTT.

The chain links TRBV11-2 to TRBJ1-2; tentatively, D is TRBD1 (5 bases). The CDR3 length is 13 residues. Per the germline V gene, CDR1 is SGHAT and CDR2 is FQNNGV. Trimming took 1 base from V and 7 from J, leaving 10 bases between them. The CDR3 nucleotides read TGTGCCAGCAGCTTAGGCAGGGCCAGTGGCTACACCTTC. Translated, it gives CASSLGRASGYTF.

The chain links TRBV5-4 to TRBJ2-1; D gene unclear. This CDR3 spans 16 amino acids. V gave up 0 bases and J gave up 5 bases, with 15 bases separating them. Germline CDR1 reads SGHNT; CDR2 reads YYREEE (reference sequence). CDR3 loop: CASSLVGSSLHNEQFF. CDR3 nucleotide sequence: TGTGCCAGCAGCTTGGTCGGCTCCTCCCTCCACAATGAGCAGTTCTTC.

The chain recombines TRBV4-2 with TRBJ2-5; 7 positions agree with TRBD1. Per the germline V gene, CDR1 is LGHNA and CDR2 is YNFKEQ. The CDR3 is 16 amino acids. J gave up 5 bases and V 4 bases, and 13 bases lay outside the gene matches. The CDR3 nucleotides read TGTGCCAGCAGCCCCAGACAGGGAACTTTGATGGAGACCCAGTACTTC. Translated: CASSPRQGTLMETQYF.

This clone was picked up many times. V and J are TRBV3-1 (or the pseudogene TRBV3-2) and TRBJ2-5, with 10 bases identical to TRBD2. Trimming cost V 1 base and J 4 bases; bases outside gene matches: 3. The CDR3 runs 15 residues. CDR1 LGHDT and CDR2 YNNKEL come from the germline V gene (reference sequence). CDR3 sequence reads: CASSQVQRGGETQYF. For the CDR3, the DNA is TGTGCCAGCAGCCAAGTTCAGCGGGGGGGAGAGACCCAGTACTTC.

The V and J genes are TRBV10-3 and TRBJ2-4, with 9 bases that match TRBD1. J was trimmed by 8 bases and V by 10 bases; bases with no gene match: 12. This CDR3 spans 14 amino acids. Germline loops: CDR1 ENHRY, CDR2 SYGVKD. The CDR3 here is CATSPGTGTDIQYF. The CDR3 nucleotides are TGTGCCACTTCTCCCGGGACAGGGACGGACATTCAGTACTTC.

The chain is built from TRBV14 and TRBJ2-1; 10 bases are a match to TRBD2. The germline V gene has CDR1 SGHDN and CDR2 FVKESK. The CDR3 runs to 15 residues. Germline trimming cut 8 bases from V and 9 bases from J; bases unmatched to any gene: 13. CDR3 in DNA: TGTGCCAGCTCGAGCGGGGGGGCCGGTAAACTTGAGCAGTTCTTC. Protein product: CASSSGGAGKLEQFF.

V and J are TRBV2 and TRBJ1-2; 8 bases match TRBD1. J lost 4 bases, V lost 4 bases, and 11 bases had no gene match. Per germline, CDR1 SNHLY and CDR2 FYNNEI. This CDR3 region has 16 residues. The DNA for the CDR3 is TGTGCCAGCAGTGGAATGGGACAGGTGGAGATCTATGGCTACACCTTC. Translating gives CASSGMGQVEIYGYTF.

The chain couples TRBV10-2 to TRBJ1-1; D gene ambiguous. From germline, CDR1 is WSHSY and CDR2 SAAADI. The CDR3 contains 12 residues. With 3 bases removed from V and 3 bases from J, the gap between germline ends came to 5 bases. The CDR3 protein is CASSDPYTEAFF. DNA for the CDR3: TGCGCCAGCAGTGACCCCTACACTGAAGCTTTCTTT.

The chain combines TRBV29-1 with TRBJ2-3; D gene uncertain. Trimming stripped 4 bases from V and 2 bases from J, with 16 bases between. From germline, CDR1 is SQVTM and CDR2 ANQGSEA. This CDR3 contains 15 residues. For the CDR3, the DNA is TGCAGCGTTGTTCCCCCCCCCGGAAACACAGATACGCAGTATTTT. Protein sequence: CSVVPPPGNTDTQYF.

V gene TRBV5-1 combines with J gene TRBJ1-2, with D perhaps TRBD1 (6 bases). The ends were cut back, 3 bases at V and 0 bases at J, with 18 bases in the middle. The length of the CDR3 is 17 residues. The germline V gene encodes CDR1 SGHRS and CDR2 YFSETQ. The CDR3 loop is CASSSQPPGASNYGYTF. In nucleotides, the CDR3 is TGCGCCAGCAGCTCACAACCGCCAGGGGCTTCTAACTATGGCTACACCTTC. Full variable domain (rest looked up from reference TRBV5-1 and TRBJ1-2): KAGVTQTPRYLIKTRGQQVTLSCSPISGHRSVSWYQQTPGQGLQFLFEYFSETQRNKGNFPGRFSGRQFSNSRSEMNVSTLELGDSALYLCASSSQPPGASNYGYTFGSGTRLTVV.

This chain connects TRBV12-3 or TRBV12-4 to TRBJ1-1, with D tentatively TRBD1 (6 bases). The CDR3 loop spans 13 amino acids. V was trimmed by 4 bases and J by 1 base, leaving 7 bases between them. CDR3 in DNA: TGTGCCAGCAGTTGGACAGAGAACACTGAAGCTTTCTTT. It codes for CASSWTENTEAFF.

The chain combines TRBV28 with TRBJ2-5; 8 bases align to TRBD2. Per germline, CDR1 MDHEN and CDR2 SYDVKM. Trimming removed 7 bases from V and 6 bases from J; junction bases left unmatched: 13. This CDR3 has 15 residues. CDR3 in amino acids: CASNTGLALGKTQYF. The CDR3 region has the DNA TGTGCCAGCAACACAGGACTAGCATTAGGGAAGACCCAGTACTTC.

This clone was observed a few times. The gene calls are TRBV4-2 and TRBJ2-2; 9 bases match TRBD2. CDR1 is LGHNA, CDR2 YNFKEQ, per germline. V trimming: 0 bases; J trimming: 7 bases; junction bases outside the gene matches: 3. CDR3 size: 15 residues. This chain's CDR3 is CASSQDSGGLGELFF. The CDR3 DNA reads TGTGCCAGCAGCCAAGATAGCGGGGGCCTCGGGGAGCTGTTTTTT.

This clone has a handful of counts. J is TRBJ2-5 and V is TRBV29-1; weak D call: TRBD1 (5 bases). V was clipped by 0 bases and J by 2 bases, with 13 bases between them. This CDR3 region has 15 residues. CDR1 and CDR2 from the germline V gene are SQVTM and ANQGSEA. CDR3 in DNA: TGCAGCGTTGAAGATGGGCAGGGTTCTCAAGAGACCCAGTACTTC. Its translation is CSVEDGQGSQETQYF.

The chain has TRBV28 and TRBJ2-1, with D perhaps matching TRBD1 (5 bases). Trimming left V 6 bases short and J 1 base short, with 13 bases between. This CDR3 is 15 amino acids long. Germline CDR1 MDHEN, CDR2 SYDVKM. CDR3 residues: CASRADSLSYNEQFF. The DNA of the CDR3 is TGTGCCAGCAGAGCCGACAGTTTATCCTACAATGAGCAGTTCTTC.

Written as DNA, the CDR3 is TGTGCCAGCAGCCCGAGGAAACAAAATTATGGCTACACCTTC. Protein product: CASSPRKQNYGYTF. The chain recombines TRBV5-4 with TRBJ1-2; no clear D gene. Germline CDR1 and CDR2: SGHNT and YYREEE (reference sequence). V was clipped by 4 bases and J by 5 bases, with 15 bases between them. There are 14 residues in the CDR3.